This T cell receptor beta chain appears in the sequencing data of a study of blood T cell repertoires in COVID-19. Background on the study: Acute and convalescent COVID-19 samples came from the United States, Italy and Spain.

Some clones are missing from TCRdb's copy, which holds only in-frame ones; the method was immunoSEQ multiplex PCR. This table holds about 130,000 clones, about 89% found once. The CDR3 runs 13 residues. Trimming took off 4 bases at V and 4 bases at J, with 11 bases between the two ends. The germline gives CDR1 SGHRS, CDR2 YFSETQ. The genes are TRBV5-1 and TRBJ2-5, with D possibly matching TRBD1 (5 bases). This sequence originates from a man in his forties or fifties with active or convalescent COVID-19. The sample consisted of peripheral blood. The CDR3 DNA reads TGCGCCAGCAGCCCGGACAACTCAGAGACCCAGTACTTC. Its translation is CASSPDNSETQYF.